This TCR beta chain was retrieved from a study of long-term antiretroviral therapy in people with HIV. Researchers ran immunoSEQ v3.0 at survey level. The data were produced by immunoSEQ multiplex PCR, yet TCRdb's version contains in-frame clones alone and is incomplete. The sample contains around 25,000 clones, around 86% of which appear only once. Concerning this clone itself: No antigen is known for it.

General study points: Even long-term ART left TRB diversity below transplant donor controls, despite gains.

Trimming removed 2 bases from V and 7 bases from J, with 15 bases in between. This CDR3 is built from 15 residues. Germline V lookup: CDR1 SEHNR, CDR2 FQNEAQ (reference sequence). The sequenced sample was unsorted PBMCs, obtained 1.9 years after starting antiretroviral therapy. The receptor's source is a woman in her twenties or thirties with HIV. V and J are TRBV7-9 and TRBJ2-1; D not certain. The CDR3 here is CASSLPPRLGNEQFF. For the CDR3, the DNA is TGTGCCAGCAGCTTACCCCCCCGGTTAGGAAATGAGCAGTTCTTC.